The 28 T cell receptor beta chains below were found in one sample sequenced in a study of response to subunit inactivated influenza vaccine. MiXCR was run by TCRdb on the RT-PCR reads, yielding one entry per CDR3 protein. Of around 520,000 distinct CDR3 sequences in the sample, roughly 25% are singletons; the top ten hold 1.9%. Specimen: CD4+ T cells sorted from PBMCs, collected approximately 5 days after vaccination. Receptor source: a man aged 45-65 years who received an inactivated influenza vaccine.

In its sample, this clonotype was seen a few times. The chain is built from TRBV12-3 or TRBV12-4 and TRBJ2-7; D is possibly TRBD2 (7 bases). V was trimmed by 5 bases and J by 8 bases, leaving 10 bases between them. The CDR3 sequence is 11 residues long. The CDR3 sequence is CASSGGAQQYF. The CDR3 coding sequence is TGTGCCAGCAGTGGGGGGGCGCAGCAGTACTTC.

This chain links TRBV20-1 with TRBJ2-1; D is unclear. Germline V lookup: CDR1 DFQATT, CDR2 SNEGSKA (reference sequence). This CDR3 has 12 residues. Trimming removed 3 bases from V and 7 bases from J, with 10 bases in between. CDR3 DNA: TGCAGTGCTAGTTTGGGATTGAATGAGCAGTTCTTC. Its protein is CSASLGLNEQFF.

The chain joins TRBV10-3 to TRBJ1-4, with 7 bases aligning to TRBD1. CDR3 length: 14 amino acids. J was trimmed by 8 bases and V by 6 bases; bases with no gene match: 9. Germline assignment: CDR1 ENHRY and CDR2 SYGVKD. This CDR3 reads CAISSALRGEKLFF. CDR3 DNA: TGTGCCATCAGCAGCGCCCTCAGGGGGGAAAAACTGTTTTTT.

This clonotype was seen at least ten times. CDR3 amino acids: CSVPKAGAKWWQFF. The DNA of the CDR3 is TGCAGTGTGCCCAAGGCGGGGGCCAAATGGTGGCAGTTCTTC. This chain uses TRBV20-1 with TRBJ2-1; D perhaps matches TRBD2 (7 bases). CDR1 DFQATT and CDR2 SNEGSKA come from the germline V gene (reference sequence). Trimming took 7 bases from V and 12 from J, leaving 25 bases between them. This CDR3 comprises 14 residues.

This clonotype was found many times. A much larger clone lies a single base off, so this may be a read error. The chain carries TRBV5-1 and TRBJ2-7; 9 bases are a match to TRBD1. The trim removed 3 bases at V and 2 bases at J, leaving 3 bases unmatched. Germline assignment: CDR1 SGHRS and CDR2 YFSETQ. CDR3 length equals 14 residues. The CDR3 nucleotides are TGCGCCAGCAGCTGGGGACAGGGTGCCTACGAGCAGTACTTC. Its protein product is CASSWGQGAYEQYF. Full variable domain (missing parts from reference TRBV5-1 and TRBJ2-7): KAGVTQTPRYLIKTRGQQVTLSCSPISGHRSVSWYQQTPGQGLQFLFEYFSETQRNKGNFPGRFSGRQFSNSRSEMNVSTLELGDSALYLCASSWGQGAYEQYFGPGTRLTVT.

V and J are TRBV7-2 and TRBJ1-5, with 10 bases matching TRBD1. CDR3 length: 15 amino acids. CDR1 SGHTA and CDR2 FQGNSA come from the germline V gene. With V trimmed by 5 bases and J by 7 bases, 8 bases remained unmatched. The CDR3 bases are TGTGCCAGCAGCCGACAGGGGGCGACCGGGCAGCCCCAGCATTTT. Its protein is CASSRQGATGQPQHF.

In its sample, this clonotype was seen a few times. The chain is built from TRBV3-1 and TRBJ2-5; 7 bases line up with TRBD2. Germline CDR1 LGHDT, CDR2 YNNKEL (reference sequence). The CDR3 is 17 amino acids. V shed 1 base, J shed 3 bases, and the junction held 11 bases outside the gene matches. The CDR3 DNA reads as TGTGCCAGCAGCCAAGTCATTGGGGGGGGAAAAAAAGAGACCCAGTACTTC. Translating gives CASSQVIGGGKKETQYF.

This clonotype occurred a few times. The V call is TRBV5-1, the J call TRBJ2-1, with TRBD2 as a possible D gene (6 bases). This CDR3 has 16 residues. V lost 4 bases and J 2 bases, leaving 16 bases between the germline ends. Germline V gene data show CDR1 as SGHRS and CDR2 as YFSETQ. CDR3 loop: CASSQPRGGPYNEQFF. The CDR3 nucleotides read TGCGCCAGCAGCCAACCCCGGGGAGGACCCTACAATGAGCAGTTCTTC. The entire variable domain, with the rest obtained from reference TRBV5-1 and TRBJ2-1, is as follows: KAGVTQTPRYLIKTRGQQVTLSCSPISGHRSVSWYQQTPGQGLQFLFEYFSETQRNKGNFPGRFSGRQFSNSRSEMNVSTLELGDSALYLCASSQPRGGPYNEQFFGPGTRLTVL.

The rearrangement links TRBV7-9 to TRBJ1-4, with D possibly TRBD1 on 5 matching bases. The CDR3 is made up of 13 amino acids. CDR1 and CDR2 (germline): SEHNR, FQNEAQ (reference sequence). V was trimmed by 1 base and J by 15 bases, leaving 15 bases between them. CDR3: CASSLVLQGEVFF. Here the CDR3 DNA reads TGTGCCAGCAGCTTAGTGCTCCAGGGAGAAGTGTTTTTT.

The chain uses TRBV29-1 and TRBJ2-7, with D maybe TRBD1 (5 bases). V was shortened by 7 bases and J by 0 bases, with 10 bases between the two germline ends. This CDR3 comprises 12 residues. Germline-derived CDR1 and CDR2 are SQVTM and ANQGSEA. This CDR3 reads CSAAQGSYEQYF. In DNA, the CDR3 is TGCAGCGCGGCCCAGGGCTCCTACGAGCAGTACTTC.

This clonotype was counted a few times. The V call is TRBV4-2, the J call TRBJ2-3, with a possible D match to TRBD2 (6 bases). Germline V gene lookup returns CDR1 LGHNA and CDR2 YNFKEQ. The V end was cut by 2 bases, the J end by 0 bases, with 12 bases between. This CDR3 region has 16 residues. Here the CDR3 reads CASSQFGTPSTDTQYF. DNA of the CDR3: TGTGCCAGCAGCCAATTCGGGACTCCTAGCACAGATACGCAGTATTTT.

In its sample, this clonotype was seen a few times. The chain joins TRBV4-2 to TRBJ2-7, with 10 nucleotides matching TRBD1. This CDR3 is 14 amino acids long. The junction had 6 bases not matched to a gene; V was cut back by 5 bases and J by 5 bases. The germline CDR1 and CDR2 sequences are LGHNA and YNFKEQ. The CDR3 coding sequence is TGTGCCAGCAGCTCCGGGACAGGGGCTAACGAGCAGTACTTC. Its protein product is CASSSGTGANEQYF.

This clonotype was observed a few times. The genes are TRBV12-3 or TRBV12-4 and TRBJ2-7; D is perhaps TRBD2 (6 bases). The CDR3 runs 15 residues. V lost 5 bases, J lost 4 bases, and 18 bases lay in between. The CDR3 DNA reads TGTGCCAGCAGTCCCCCGGGACTCCCCTCATACGAGCAGTACTTC. Translating gives CASSPPGLPSYEQYF.

The J gene is TRBJ2-3, the V gene TRBV20-1, with TRBD2 identical over 14 bases. Germline V gene lookup returns CDR1 DFQATT and CDR2 SNEGSKA (reference sequence). This CDR3 spans 16 amino acids. With 6 bases clipped from V and 0 bases from J, the junction kept 5 bases outside the gene matches. The CDR3 DNA follows: TGCAGTGCGGGGACTAGCGGGAGATCTAGCACAGATACGCAGTATTTT. Translating gives CSAGTSGRSSTDTQYF.

This clonotype has only a few counts. The chain carries TRBV20-1 and TRBJ2-2; D is unclear. The CDR3 consists of 15 residues. Per the germline V gene, CDR1 is DFQATT and CDR2 is SNEGSKA (reference sequence). The V and J ends lost 1 base and 5 bases respectively, with 14 bases between them. In DNA form, the CDR3 reads TGCAGTGCTAGAGGAGCCGTTCGAGCTACCGGGGAGCTGTTTTTT. This sequence encodes CSARGAVRATGELFF.

V gene TRBV28 combines with J gene TRBJ2-5; D is undetermined. This CDR3 is built from 14 residues. Germline V CDR1 and CDR2: MDHEN, SYDVKM. Trimming shortened V by 5 bases and J by 5 bases, and 15 bases separated the two germline ends. The CDR3 nucleotides read TGTGCCAGCAGTCCACGTCTACAGACGGAGACCCAGTACTTC. Protein sequence: CASSPRLQTETQYF.

The rearrangement uses TRBV12-3 or TRBV12-4 and TRBJ2-5; 8 positions match TRBD1. V shed 6 bases and J 1 base; nucleotides not matched to a gene: 4. The CDR3 runs to 14 residues. The CDR3 spells CASSNTGGQETQYF. DNA of the CDR3: TGTGCCAGCAGCAACACAGGGGGCCAAGAGACCCAGTACTTC.

This clonotype was detected only a few times. The chain combines TRBV5-1 with TRBJ2-5, with D perhaps given as TRBD1 or TRBD2 (5 bases each). Trimming pared 3 bases from V and 0 bases from J, leaving 15 bases between. CDR3 size: 16 residues. Germline lookup yields CDR1 SGHRS and CDR2 YFSETQ. The chain's CDR3 is CASSSGAFSHQETQYF. The CDR3 nucleotides are TGCGCCAGCAGCTCCGGGGCTTTTTCCCACCAAGAGACCCAGTACTTC. Together with reference TRBV5-1 and TRBJ2-5, the CDR3 gives the full variable domain: KAGVTQTPRYLIKTRGQQVTLSCSPISGHRSVSWYQQTPGQGLQFLFEYFSETQRNKGNFPGRFSGRQFSNSRSEMNVSTLELGDSALYLCASSSGAFSHQETQYFGPGTRLLVL.

This clonotype has more than one count but fewer than ten. The chain links TRBV15 to TRBJ2-7; D may be TRBD1 (6 bases). The CDR3 has 16 residues. V was trimmed by 5 bases and J by 1 base, leaving 18 bases between them. Per germline, CDR1 LNHNV and CDR2 YYDKDF (reference sequence). The CDR3 coding sequence is TGTGCCACCAGCGTGTATGTGGGAGACAGGTCCTACGAGCAGTACTTC. It yields the protein CATSVYVGDRSYEQYF.

The rearrangement links TRBV6-1 to TRBJ1-2; 10 nucleotides agree with TRBD1. The CDR3 has 15 residues. CDR1 MNHNS and CDR2 SASEGT come from the germline V gene. Germline trimming cut 5 bases from V and 4 bases from J; bases unmatched to any gene: 7. CDR3 sequence (DNA): TGTGCCAGCAGTAGACAGGGGGCGCGTGGCTATGGCTACACCTTC. Translated: CASSRQGARGYGYTF.

This rearrangement joins TRBV6-1 to TRBJ1-5, with no clear D. The germline V gene has CDR1 MNHNS and CDR2 SASEGT. V dropped 8 bases and J dropped 2 bases, with 7 bases sitting between them. The CDR3 extends over 12 amino acids. The CDR3 reads CASAGGNQPQHF. Written as DNA, the CDR3 is TGTGCCAGCGCCGGGGGCAATCAGCCCCAGCATTTT.

This clonotype was detected a few times. The chain uses TRBV15 and TRBJ1-1; no clear D gene. Germline CDR1 and CDR2: LNHNV and YYDKDF (reference sequence). This CDR3 is built from 15 residues. V lost 0 bases to trimming and J lost 4 bases, with 12 bases between them. This CDR3 is CATSRDLRHFTEAFF. As DNA, the CDR3 is TGTGCCACCAGCAGAGACCTGAGACACTTCACTGAAGCTTTCTTT.

The V call is TRBV12-3 or TRBV12-4, the J call TRBJ2-3; D might be TRBD2 (5 bases). The V end was cut by 8 bases, the J end by 4 bases, with 16 bases between. The CDR3 extends over 14 amino acids. In DNA form, the CDR3 reads TGTGCCAGCCGGGCGGGTAGCAACGCAGATACGCAGTATTTT. It specifies CASRAGSNADTQYF.

This clonotype was found a few times. The V call is TRBV5-1, the J call TRBJ2-7, with D hard to call. This CDR3 comprises 16 residues. Trimming stripped 0 bases from V and 2 bases from J, with 15 bases between. CDR1 and CDR2 from the germline V gene are SGHRS and YFSETQ. The CDR3 is CASSLGFRRTTYEQYF. The CDR3 DNA sequence: TGCGCCAGCAGCTTGGGATTTAGGCGAACCACCTACGAGCAGTACTTC.

The chain has TRBV20-1 and TRBJ2-3; D not certain. The ends were cut back, 0 bases at V and 1 base at J, with 8 bases in the middle. The CDR3 is 14 residues long. CDR1 and CDR2 from the germline V gene are DFQATT and SNEGSKA (reference sequence). The CDR3 DNA sequence: TGCAGTGCTAGAGATTGGCTTCGCACAGATACGCAGTATTTT. It is translated as CSARDWLRTDTQYF.

This clonotype appeared many times. The V and J genes are TRBV4-2 and TRBJ2-5; D tentatively fits TRBD1 or TRBD2 (5 bases each). The J call is doubtful: the DNA matches TRBJ2-3 better. The germline gives CDR1 LGHNA, CDR2 YNFKEQ. The CDR3 totals 12 residues. CDR3 residues: CASSPTGGTQYF. In DNA form, the CDR3 reads TGTGCCAGCAGCCCGACTGGGGGTACGCAGTATTTT.

This clonotype was detected only a few times. The chain is built from TRBV20-1 and TRBJ2-7; 12 bases agree with TRBD2. This CDR3 contains 15 residues. V dropped 5 bases and J dropped 0; count of bases not matched to a gene: 5. The germline gives CDR1 DFQATT, CDR2 SNEGSKA (reference sequence). CDR3 loop: CSAQGLAGRSYEQYF. The CDR3 nucleotides are TGCAGTGCTCAGGGACTAGCGGGCCGCTCCTACGAGCAGTACTTC.

There are many counts of this clonotype. One end of the junction fails to match germline, which may point to a read error. The rearrangement links TRBV12-3 or TRBV12-4 to TRBJ2-7; 9 nucleotides align to TRBD1. The CDR3 sequence is 14 residues long. The CDR3 sequence is CASSPTGGTYEQYF. The CDR3 bases are TGCGCCAGCAGCCCAACAGGGGGCACCTACGAGCAGTACTTC.